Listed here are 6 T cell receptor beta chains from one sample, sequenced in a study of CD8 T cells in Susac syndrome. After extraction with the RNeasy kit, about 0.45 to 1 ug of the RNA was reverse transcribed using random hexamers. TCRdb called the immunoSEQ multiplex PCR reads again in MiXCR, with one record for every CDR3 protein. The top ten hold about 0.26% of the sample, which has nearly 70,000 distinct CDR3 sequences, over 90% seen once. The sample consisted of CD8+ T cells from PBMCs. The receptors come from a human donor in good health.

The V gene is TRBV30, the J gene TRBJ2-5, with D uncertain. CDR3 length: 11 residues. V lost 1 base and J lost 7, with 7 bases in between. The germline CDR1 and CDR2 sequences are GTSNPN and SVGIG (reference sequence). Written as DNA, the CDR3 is TGTGCCTGGAGTGGAAAAGGGACCCAGTACTTC. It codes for CAWSGKGTQYF.

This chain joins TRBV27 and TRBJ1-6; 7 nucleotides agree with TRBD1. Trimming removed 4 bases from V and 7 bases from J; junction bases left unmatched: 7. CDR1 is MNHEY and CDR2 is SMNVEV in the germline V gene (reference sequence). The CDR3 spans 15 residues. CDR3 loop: CASSSVAGGNSPLHF. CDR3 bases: TGTGCCAGCAGTTCCGTGGCAGGGGGAAATTCACCCCTCCACTTT.

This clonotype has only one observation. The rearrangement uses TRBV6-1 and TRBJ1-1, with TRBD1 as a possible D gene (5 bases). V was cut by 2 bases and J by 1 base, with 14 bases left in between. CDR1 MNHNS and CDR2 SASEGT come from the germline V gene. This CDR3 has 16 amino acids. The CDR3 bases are TGTGCCAGCAGTGAATGGTGGGGTACAGGGAACACTGAAGCTTTCTTT. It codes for CASSEWWGTGNTEAFF.

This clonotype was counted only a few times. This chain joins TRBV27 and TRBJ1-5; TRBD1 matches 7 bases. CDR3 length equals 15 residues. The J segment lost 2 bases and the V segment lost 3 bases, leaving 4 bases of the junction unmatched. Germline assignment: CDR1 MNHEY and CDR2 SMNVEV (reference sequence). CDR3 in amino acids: CASSFLGQGNQPQHF. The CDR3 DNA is TGTGCCAGCAGTTTTTTAGGACAGGGCAATCAGCCCCAGCATTTT.

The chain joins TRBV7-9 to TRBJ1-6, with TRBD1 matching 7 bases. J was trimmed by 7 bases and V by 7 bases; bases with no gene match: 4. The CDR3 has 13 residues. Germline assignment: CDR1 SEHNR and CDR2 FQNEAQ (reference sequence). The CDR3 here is CASTGQANSPLHF. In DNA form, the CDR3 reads TGTGCCAGCACCGGACAGGCAAATTCACCCCTCCACTTT.

The DNA for the CDR3 is TGCGCCAGCAGCTTGGACAGTCGCTCTGGGGCCAACGTCCTGACTTTC. It encodes CASSLDSRSGANVLTF. V is TRBV5-1 and J is TRBJ2-6, with D unresolved. The V end lost 0 bases, the J end lost 0 bases, and 7 bases lay between the germline ends. Germline V lookup: CDR1 SGHRS, CDR2 YFSETQ. This CDR3 is 16 amino acids long.